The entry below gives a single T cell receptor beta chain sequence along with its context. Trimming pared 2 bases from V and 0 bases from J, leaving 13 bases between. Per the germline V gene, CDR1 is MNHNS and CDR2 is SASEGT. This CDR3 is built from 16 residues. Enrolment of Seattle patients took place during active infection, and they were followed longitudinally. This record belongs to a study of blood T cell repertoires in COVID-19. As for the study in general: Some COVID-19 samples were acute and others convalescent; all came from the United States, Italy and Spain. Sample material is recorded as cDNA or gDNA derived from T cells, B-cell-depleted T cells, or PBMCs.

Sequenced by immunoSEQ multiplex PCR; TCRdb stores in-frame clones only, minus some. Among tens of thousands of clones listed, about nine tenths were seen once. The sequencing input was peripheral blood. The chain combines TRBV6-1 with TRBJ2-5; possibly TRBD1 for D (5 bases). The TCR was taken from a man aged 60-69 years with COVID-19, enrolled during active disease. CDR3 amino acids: CASSEWSDNNQETQYF. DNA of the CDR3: TGTGCCAGCAGTGAATGGTCGGACAACAACCAAGAGACCCAGTACTTC.